Presented here are 25 T cell receptor beta chains from one specimen sequenced in a study of cytomegalovirus exposure and HLA in healthy donors. The data were produced by immunoSEQ multiplex PCR, yet TCRdb's version contains in-frame clones alone and is incomplete. The data contain under 150,000 clones, around 85% of them singletons. The sample consisted of PBMCs. The receptor source for this set is a man younger than 35 in good health and CMV-seronegative.

A few counts support this clone. Other DNA variants within this sample encode the same CDR3. The DNA of the CDR3 is TGTGCCAGCAGTTACCGGGACAGCTACGAGCAGTACTTC. This sequence encodes CASSYRDSYEQYF. The gene calls are TRBV6-5 and TRBJ2-7, with 7 bases aligning to TRBD1. CDR1 is MNHEY and CDR2 is SVGAGI in the germline V gene. The CDR3 runs 13 residues. J was trimmed by 3 bases and V by 2 bases; bases with no gene match: 1.

The rearrangement uses TRBV7-2 and TRBJ2-7; D remains ambiguous. The germline CDR1 and CDR2 sequences are SGHTA and FQGNSA. CDR3 length: 14 residues. V dropped 5 bases and J dropped 0 bases, with 11 bases sitting between them. The CDR3 DNA reads TGTGCCAGCAGCCCCACTGGGCCCTCCTACGAGCAGTACTTC. Translated, it gives CASSPTGPSYEQYF.

The J gene is TRBJ2-7, the V gene TRBV19; 12 bases map to TRBD2. The CDR3 loop spans 14 amino acids. Germline V CDR1 and CDR2: LNHDA, SQIVND (reference sequence). V was pared by 3 bases and J by 4 bases, with 1 base of the junction left unmatched. The DNA of the CDR3 is TGTGCCAGTAGTATCCTAGCGGGAGGGTACGAGCAGTACTTC. It yields the protein CASSILAGGYEQYF.

J is TRBJ1-1 and V is TRBV29-1; D unclear. The CDR3 runs 12 residues. V was pared by 0 bases and J by 9 bases, with 11 bases between. The germline gives CDR1 SQVTM, CDR2 ANQGSEA. CDR3 sequence (DNA): TGCAGCGTTGAAGAAGACGGGTGGAAAGCTTTCTTT. It translates to CSVEEDGWKAFF. The full variable domain, with the rest looked up from reference TRBV29-1 and TRBJ1-1, is SAVISQKPSRDICQRGTSLTIQCQVDSQVTMMFWYRQQPGQSLTLIATANQGSEATYESGFVIDKFPISRPNLTFSTLTVSNMSPEDSSIYLCSVEEDGWKAFFGQGTRLTVV.

The chain combines TRBV2 with TRBJ2-7; 12 bases map to TRBD2. In germline, CDR1 is SNHLY, CDR2 FYNNEI. CDR3 length: 13 residues. Germline trimming cut 8 bases from V and 6 bases from J; bases unmatched to any gene: 5. The CDR3 coding sequence is TGTGCCAGCGCTAGCGGGAGGGCTACCGAGCAGTACTTC. Its translation: CASASGRATEQYF.

V usage is TRBV13 and J usage is TRBJ2-2; tentative D call: TRBD2 (5 bases). CDR1 PRHDT and CDR2 FYEKMQ come from the germline V gene (reference sequence). This CDR3 is built from 17 residues. Trimming removed 4 bases from V and 4 bases from J, with 19 bases in between. The DNA of the CDR3 is TGTGCCAGCAGCTCGTTCATTACGGAGGTTGGCACCGGGGAGCTGTTTTTT. Translation: CASSSFITEVGTGELFF.

The rearrangement uses TRBV7-6 and TRBJ2-3; no clear D gene. Deletions cut 3 bases from V and 6 bases from J, with 10 bases between. The germline V gene encodes CDR1 SGHVS and CDR2 FNYEAQ. This CDR3 is 13 amino acids long. The CDR3: CASSFSPPDTQYF. The CDR3 bases are TGTGCCAGCAGCTTCAGTCCGCCGGATACGCAGTATTTT.

This chain connects TRBV28 to TRBJ2-3; TRBD2 agrees at 8 bases. The CDR3 has 16 residues. Germline V gene lookup returns CDR1 MDHEN and CDR2 SYDVKM. V lost 4 bases and J lost 0; bases outside the gene matches: 6. CDR3 sequence: CASSSPASGSTDTQYF. In nucleotides, the CDR3 is TGTGCCAGCAGTTCCCCGGCTAGCGGGAGCACAGATACGCAGTATTTT.

This chain links TRBV11-2 with TRBJ2-1; 8 positions agree with TRBD2. The trim removed 2 bases at V and 7 bases at J, leaving 7 bases unmatched. Germline lookup yields CDR1 SGHAT and CDR2 FQNNGV. The CDR3 is 15 amino acids. CDR3: CASSLLAGRVNEQFF. The CDR3 nucleotides are TGTGCCAGCAGCTTATTAGCGGGGAGGGTTAATGAGCAGTTCTTC.

The J gene is TRBJ1-4, the V gene TRBV7-2, with D possibly matching TRBD1 (5 bases). From germline, CDR1 is SGHTA and CDR2 FQGNSA. V shed 4 bases and J shed 5 bases, with 14 bases lying between them. The CDR3 consists of 15 residues. The CDR3 here is CASSSDRRRNEKLFF. The CDR3 DNA reads TGTGCCAGCAGCTCCGACAGACGAAGGAATGAAAAACTGTTTTTT.

The rearrangement uses TRBV5-6 and TRBJ1-6; D is possibly TRBD1 (6 bases). The CDR3 is 15 residues long. Trimming cost V 3 bases and J 3 bases, with 10 bases left between them. The germline gives CDR1 SGHDT, CDR2 YYEEEE. The DNA for the CDR3 is TGTGCCAGCAGCTCCAGACAGGACTATAATTCACCCCTCCACTTT. Amino acids: CASSSRQDYNSPLHF.

This clone showed up many times. The V gene is TRBV6-4, the J gene TRBJ2-3, with 10 positions matching TRBD1. The CDR3 runs to 16 residues. The V and J ends lost 1 base and 3 bases, in that order; junction bases with no gene match: 4. Germline CDR1 is MRHNA and CDR2 is SNTAGT. CDR3 sequence (DNA): TGTGCCAGCAGTGACTTACCGGGACAGGGGACAGATACGCAGTATTTT. Protein sequence: CASSDLPGQGTDTQYF.

The sample holds one count of this clone. The V and J genes are TRBV5-4 and TRBJ1-3; unclear D gene. This CDR3 has 13 residues. V lost 5 bases and J 2 bases, leaving 8 bases between the germline ends. CDR1 and CDR2 (germline): SGHNT, YYREEE (reference sequence). The CDR3: CASSRETGNTIYF. Here the CDR3 DNA reads TGTGCCAGCAGTCGGGAGACTGGAAACACCATATATTTT.

The chain is built from TRBV5-1 and TRBJ2-5; 7 bases align to TRBD2. Unmatched junction bases numbered 4, after V lost 0 bases and J lost 5 bases. Germline CDR1 SGHRS, CDR2 YFSETQ. CDR3 length: 14 amino acids. This CDR3 reads CASSLAGEGETQYF. In DNA form, the CDR3 reads TGCGCCAGCAGCTTGGCCGGGGAGGGGGAGACCCAGTACTTC. Using reference TRBV5-1 and TRBJ2-5 for the parts outside the CDR3, the full variable domain is KAGVTQTPRYLIKTRGQQVTLSCSPISGHRSVSWYQQTPGQGLQFLFEYFSETQRNKGNFPGRFSGRQFSNSRSEMNVSTLELGDSALYLCASSLAGEGETQYFGPGTRLLVL.

The chain couples TRBV6-5 to TRBJ2-7; the D gene is possibly TRBD2 (7 bases). The V end was cut by 2 bases, the J end by 0 bases, with 11 bases between. CDR1 is MNHEY and CDR2 is SVGAGI in the germline V gene. This CDR3 has 15 amino acids. The CDR3 region is CASSYGGASSYEQYF. CDR3 coding DNA: TGTGCCAGCAGTTACGGGGGGGCCAGCTCCTACGAGCAGTACTTC.

The V and J genes are TRBV19 and TRBJ2-1, with 7 bases that match TRBD2. In germline, CDR1 is LNHDA, CDR2 SQIVND (reference sequence). The CDR3 sequence is 17 residues long. V dropped 0 bases and J dropped 5; count of bases not matched to a gene: 10. The CDR3 region is CASSIDREGPSNNEQFF. CDR3 in DNA: TGTGCCAGTAGTATAGATAGGGAGGGGCCGTCCAACAATGAGCAGTTCTTC. The entire variable domain, with the rest obtained from reference TRBV19 and TRBJ2-1, is as follows: DGGITQSPKYLFRKEGQNVTLSCEQNLNHDAMYWYRQDPGQGLRLIYYSQIVNDFQKGDIAEGYSVSREKKESFPLTVTSAQKNPTAFYLCASSIDREGPSNNEQFFGPGTRLTVL.

The chain couples TRBV19 to TRBJ1-1; D is unclear. V lost 3 bases to trimming and J lost 4 bases, with 12 bases between them. The length of the CDR3 is 14 residues. CDR1 and CDR2 from the germline V gene are LNHDA and SQIVND (reference sequence). The CDR3 DNA follows: TGTGCCAGTAGTATGTCAGTACGGGTCACTGAAGCTTTCTTT. This codes for CASSMSVRVTEAFF. Complete variable domain (other parts from reference TRBV19 and TRBJ1-1): DGGITQSPKYLFRKEGQNVTLSCEQNLNHDAMYWYRQDPGQGLRLIYYSQIVNDFQKGDIAEGYSVSREKKESFPLTVTSAQKNPTAFYLCASSMSVRVTEAFFGQGTRLTVV.

J is TRBJ1-1 and V is TRBV6-5; no clear D. The V end was cut by 2 bases, the J end by 0 bases, with 4 bases between. The CDR3 consists of 13 residues. Per germline, CDR1 MNHEY and CDR2 SVGAGI. The CDR3 loop reads CASSYQMNTEAFF. The CDR3 DNA sequence: TGTGCCAGCAGTTACCAGATGAACACTGAAGCTTTCTTT.

The CDR3 nucleotides read TGTGCCAGCAGCTTCCAGGGGCTAGCTCAAGAGACCCAGTACTTC. Protein sequence: CASSFQGLAQETQYF. The chain recombines TRBV11-2 with TRBJ2-5, with D possibly TRBD1 on 6 matching bases. Germline V gene sequence: CDR1 SGHAT, CDR2 FQNNGV. The CDR3 runs to 15 residues. V lost 3 bases and J 2 bases, leaving 13 bases between the germline ends.

This chain connects TRBV6-5 to TRBJ1-1; no clear D gene. This CDR3 spans 14 amino acids. V lost 7 bases and J 0 bases, leaving 12 bases between the germline ends. Germline assignment: CDR1 MNHEY and CDR2 SVGAGI. For the CDR3, the DNA is TGTGCCAGCACCGGCCGGAGCTTGAACACTGAAGCTTTCTTT. Protein product: CASTGRSLNTEAFF.

The rearrangement joins TRBV18 to TRBJ2-7; 7 nucleotides align to TRBD1. V lost 2 bases and J lost 7; bases outside the gene matches: 5. This CDR3 has 13 residues. The germline gives CDR1 KGHSH, CDR2 LQKENI. The CDR3 sequence is CASSPSTGFEQYF. In DNA, the CDR3 is TGTGCCAGCTCACCATCGACAGGGTTTGAGCAGTACTTC.

This chain connects TRBV18 to TRBJ2-5, with a weak D call TRBD1 (6 bases). The V gene's germline CDR1 is KGHSH and CDR2 LQKENI. CDR3 length equals 15 residues. V lost 3 bases and J lost 4, with 15 bases in between. CDR3 DNA: TGTGCCAGCTCACCGCAAAGGACAGTGGGAGAGACCCAGTACTTC. This gives the protein CASSPQRTVGETQYF.

This chain joins TRBV9 and TRBJ2-3; perhaps TRBD2 as D (6 bases). Germline assignment: CDR1 SGDLS and CDR2 YYNGEE. Between the trimmed V and J ends, which lost 0 bases and 0 bases, there was a span of 14 bases. This CDR3 comprises 17 residues. CDR3 bases: TGTGCCAGCAGCGTAGGATCGGTAGCGGTAAGCACAGATACGCAGTATTTT. Translated, it gives CASSVGSVAVSTDTQYF. Full variable domain (outside the CDR3, taken from reference TRBV9 and TRBJ2-3): DSGVTQTPKHLITATGQRVTLRCSPRSGDLSVYWYQQSLDQGLQFLIQYYNGEERAKGNILERFSAQQFPDLHSELNLSSLELGDSALYFCASSVGSVAVSTDTQYFGPGTRLTVL.

The CDR3 loop is CSVDSGQGNEQFF. CDR3 in DNA: TGCAGCGTTGACTCCGGACAGGGGAATGAGCAGTTCTTC. This chain connects TRBV29-1 to TRBJ2-1; TRBD1 matches at 9 bases. V was clipped by 3 bases and J by 7 bases; unmatched bases: 4. Looked up from germline, CDR1 is SQVTM and CDR2 is ANQGSEA. This CDR3 contains 13 residues.

The CDR3 sequence: CASSYSGTGYEQYF. CDR3 coding DNA: TGTGCCAGCAGTTACAGTGGGACTGGCTACGAGCAGTACTTC. The chain couples TRBV6-6 to TRBJ2-7, with D perhaps TRBD2 (6 bases). There are 14 residues in the CDR3. Germline assignment: CDR1 MNHNY and CDR2 SVGAGI (reference sequence). The V gene lost 2 bases and the J gene lost 3 bases, with 11 bases spanning the gap.